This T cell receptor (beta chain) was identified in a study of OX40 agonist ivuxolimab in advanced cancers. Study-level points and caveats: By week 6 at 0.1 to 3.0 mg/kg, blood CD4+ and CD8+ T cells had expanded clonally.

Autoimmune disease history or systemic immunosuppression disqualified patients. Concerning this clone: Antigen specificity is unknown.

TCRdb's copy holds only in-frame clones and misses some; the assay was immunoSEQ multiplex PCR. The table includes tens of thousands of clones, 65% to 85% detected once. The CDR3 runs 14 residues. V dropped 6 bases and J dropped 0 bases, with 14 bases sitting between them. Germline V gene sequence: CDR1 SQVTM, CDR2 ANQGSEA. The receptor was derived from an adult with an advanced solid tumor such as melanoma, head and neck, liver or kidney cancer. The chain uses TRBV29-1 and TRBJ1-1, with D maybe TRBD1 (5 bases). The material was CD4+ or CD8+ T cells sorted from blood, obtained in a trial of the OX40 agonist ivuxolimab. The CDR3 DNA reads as TGCAGCGTCGAAAAGGGGCGTGTGAACACTGAAGCTTTCTTT. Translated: CSVEKGRVNTEAFF.